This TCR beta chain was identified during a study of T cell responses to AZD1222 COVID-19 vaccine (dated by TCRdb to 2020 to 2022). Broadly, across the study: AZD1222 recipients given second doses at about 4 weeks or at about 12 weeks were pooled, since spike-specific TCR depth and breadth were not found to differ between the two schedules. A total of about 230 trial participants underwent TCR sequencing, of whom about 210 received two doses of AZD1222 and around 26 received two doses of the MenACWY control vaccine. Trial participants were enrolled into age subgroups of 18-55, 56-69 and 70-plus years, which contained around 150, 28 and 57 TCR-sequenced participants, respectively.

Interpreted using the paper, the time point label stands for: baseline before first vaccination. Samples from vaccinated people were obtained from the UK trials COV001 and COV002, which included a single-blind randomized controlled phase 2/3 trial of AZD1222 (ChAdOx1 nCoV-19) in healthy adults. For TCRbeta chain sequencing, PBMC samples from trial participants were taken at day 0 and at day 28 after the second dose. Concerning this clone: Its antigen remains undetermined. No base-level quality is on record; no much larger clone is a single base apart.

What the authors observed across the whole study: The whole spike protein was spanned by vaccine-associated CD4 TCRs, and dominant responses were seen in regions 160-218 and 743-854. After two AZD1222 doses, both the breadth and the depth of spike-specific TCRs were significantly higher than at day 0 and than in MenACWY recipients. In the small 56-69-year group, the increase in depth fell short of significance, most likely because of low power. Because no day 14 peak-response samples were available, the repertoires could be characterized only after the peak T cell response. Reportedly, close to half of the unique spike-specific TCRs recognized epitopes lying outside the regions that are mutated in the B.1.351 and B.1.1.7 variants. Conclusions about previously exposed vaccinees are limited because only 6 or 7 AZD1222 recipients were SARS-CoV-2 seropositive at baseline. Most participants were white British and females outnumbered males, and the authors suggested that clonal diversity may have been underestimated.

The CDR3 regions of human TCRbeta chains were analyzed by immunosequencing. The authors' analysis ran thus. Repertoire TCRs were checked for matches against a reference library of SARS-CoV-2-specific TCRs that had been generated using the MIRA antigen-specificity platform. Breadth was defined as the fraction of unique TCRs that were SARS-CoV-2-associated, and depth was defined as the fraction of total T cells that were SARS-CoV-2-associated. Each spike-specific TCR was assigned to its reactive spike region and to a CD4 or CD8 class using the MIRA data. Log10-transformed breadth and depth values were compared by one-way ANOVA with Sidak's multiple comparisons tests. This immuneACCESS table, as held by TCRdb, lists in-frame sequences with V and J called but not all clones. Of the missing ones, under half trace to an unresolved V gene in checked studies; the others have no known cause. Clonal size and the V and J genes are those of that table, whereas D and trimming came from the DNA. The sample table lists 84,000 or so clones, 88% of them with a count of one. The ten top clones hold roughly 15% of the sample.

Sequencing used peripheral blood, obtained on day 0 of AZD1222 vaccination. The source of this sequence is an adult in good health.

In nucleotide form, the sequence is TGTGCCAGCTCACCCACTTTCGGGAGCACAGATACGCAGTATTTT. Its amino acids are CASSPTFGSTDTQYF. The rearrangement combines TRBV18 with TRBJ2-3; there is no confident call for the D gene. Cut back by 3 bases and 0 bases, the V and J ends lie 10 bases apart. The germline V gene specifies KGHSH as CDR1 and LQKENI as CDR2. The CDR3, cysteine through phenylalanine, is 15 amino acids long. Only CDR3 DNA remains: 45 bases, in frame from the first base. This CDR3, with the reference TRBV18 and TRBJ2-3 proteins standing in past its ends, gives the full variable domain NAGVMQNPRHLVRRRGQEARLRCSPMKGHSHVYWYRQLPEEGLKFMVYLQKENIIDESGMPKERFSAEFPKEGPSILRIQQVVRGDSAAYFCASSPTFGSTDTQYFGPGTRLTVL.